This T cell receptor beta chain derives from a study of blood T cell repertoires in COVID-19. About the research overall: Sources were T cells, B-cell-depleted T cells, or PBMCs; the material itself was cDNA or gDNA.

Germline trimming cut 5 bases from V and 5 bases from J; bases unmatched to any gene: 8. Per the germline V gene, CDR1 is MDHEN and CDR2 is SYDVKM. This CDR3 region has 14 residues. In the source study's methods: The assay estimated nucleated cells by amplifying reference gene primers. TCRdb's copy holds only in-frame clones and misses some; the assay was immunoSEQ multiplex PCR. The DNA gave D and trimming, while V, J and clone size come from that table. The data show roughly 120,000 clones, 75% to 90% seen once. Source material: peripheral blood. The V gene is TRBV28, the J gene TRBJ2-7; 8 bases align to TRBD2. This TCR was recovered from a man in his 70s with active or convalescent COVID-19. The CDR3 region is CASSRPGLVNEQYF. Here the CDR3 DNA reads TGTGCCAGCAGTAGACCGGGACTAGTCAACGAGCAGTACTTC.